The rows below give T cell receptor beta chains drawn from one sample of a study of cytomegalovirus exposure and HLA in healthy donors. The table came from immunoSEQ multiplex PCR; TCRdb's copy has only in-frame clones and leaves some out. The sample's table shows around 130,000 clones. Sample: PBMCs. Receptor source: a woman aged 60-70 years in good health and CMV-seronegative. CDR3s include the opening cysteine and the closing phenylalanine or tryptophan. D genes are given only for firm matches.

D,V,J,DNA,CDR3
.,TRBV10-3,TRBJ1-3,TGTGCCATCAGTGAAAGGACAGCATCCTCTGGAAACACCATATATTTT,CAISERTASSGNTIYF
.,TRBV19,TRBJ1-2,TGTGCCAGTAACCTCAATCCGGGGGGTAGCTATGGCTACACCTTC,CASNLNPGGSYGYTF
.,TRBV27,TRBJ2-5,TGTGCCAGCAGTCCCCGGGGAGAGACCCAGTACTTC,CASSPRGETQYF
TRBD1,TRBV2,TRBJ1-2,TGTGCCAGCAACAGGGGCCCCTATGGCTACACCTTC,CASNRGPYGYTF
.,TRBV5-1,TRBJ2-7,TGCGCCAGCAGCAAAGGATCCCGGGACATCTCCTACGAGCAGTACTTC,CASSKGSRDISYEQYF
TRBD1,TRBV5-1,TRBJ1-2,TGCGCCAGCAGCTTGGGACAGGGCCATGGCTACACCTTC,CASSLGQGHGYTF
TRBD2,TRBV7-3,TRBJ2-1,TGTGCCAGCAGCTTTAAATTCCTGACTAGCGGGAGAGGGTATGAGCAGTTCTTC,CASSFKFLTSGRGYEQFF
.,TRBV5-6,TRBJ2-7,TGTGCCAGCAGCTTGGCGCAGATGACCTACGAGCAGTACTTC,CASSLAQMTYEQYF
.,TRBV5-1,TRBJ1-2,TGCGCCAGCAGCATCGACAGGAGAGGCTACACCTTC,CASSIDRRGYTF
TRBD2,TRBV2,TRBJ2-3,TGTGCCACCTTAGCGGGAGAGGACCCTAGCACAGATACGCAGTATTTT,CATLAGEDPSTDTQYF
.,TRBV6-1,TRBJ1-5,TGTGCCAGCCACAGGGGCAATCAGCCCCAGCATTTT,CASHRGNQPQHF
TRBD1,TRBV5-1,TRBJ1-1,TGCGCCAGCAACCGGGACAGGCCCCTGGGTGAAGCTTTCTTT,CASNRDRPLGEAFF
TRBD2,TRBV5-1,TRBJ2-1,TGCGCCAGCAGCCTAGGGGGGACTAGCGGGAGGTACAATGAGCAGTTCTTC,CASSLGGTSGRYNEQFF
.,TRBV6-6,TRBJ1-2,TGTGCCAGCAGTTACCCCACGGACAGACCGTATGGCTACACCTTC,CASSYPTDRPYGYTF
.,TRBV7-2,TRBJ1-5,TGTGCCAGCAGCTTAGCAGGGGTGCGCCAGCCCCAGCATTTT,CASSLAGVRQPQHF
.,TRBV13,TRBJ1-3,TGTGCCAGCAGCCCGGAAGAGGGAACTGGAAACACCATATATTTT,CASSPEEGTGNTIYF
TRBD1,TRBV4-1,TRBJ2-7,TGCGCCAGCAGCCGCGACAGGGGCGAGCAGTACTTC,CASSRDRGEQYF
.,TRBV19,TRBJ1-1,TGTGCCAGTACCTCCCCGCGGCGGACAGCGAACACTGAAGCTTTCTTT,CASTSPRRTANTEAFF
TRBD1,TRBV29-1,TRBJ1-1,TGCAGCGGGAGGGGGACAGCTACTGAAGCTTTCTTT,CSGRGTATEAFF
TRBD1,TRBV4-2,TRBJ1-4,TGTGCCAGCAGCCAGAACAGGGGAATTAATGAAAAACTGTTTTTT,CASSQNRGINEKLFF
TRBD2,TRBV11-1,TRBJ2-1,TGTGCCAGCAGCCCTAGACTAGCGGGATTGGAGAATGAGCAGTTCTTC,CASSPRLAGLENEQFF
.,TRBV12-5,TRBJ2-1,TGTGCTAGTGGTAACTGGATCACAGGTCGGGGGGCCGATGAGCAGTTCTTC,CASGNWITGRGADEQFF
.,TRBV6-5,TRBJ1-2,TGTGCCAGCAGTTATCGCTTAACAGGGCGTCCCTATGGCTACACCTTC,CASSYRLTGRPYGYTF
TRBD1,TRBV5-6,TRBJ1-2,TGTGCCAGCAGCATCGGTCGTCGAGGGGGCGGCTACACCTTC,CASSIGRRGGGYTF
.,TRBV5-1,TRBJ1-1,TGCGCCAGCAGCCCTGGCAGAGGCTACTTGAACACTGAAGCTTTCTTT,CASSPGRGYLNTEAFF
.,TRBV5-4,TRBJ1-1,TGTGCCAGCAACCTGGCGGGGGGGCTGAACACTGAAGCTTTCTTT,CASNLAGGLNTEAFF
TRBD1,TRBV5-4,TRBJ1-1,TGTGCCAGCATTATGGGGCGGACAGGGGAGGAAACTGAAGCTTTCTTT,CASIMGRTGEETEAFF
.,TRBV14,TRBJ1-3,TGTGCCAGCAGCCAACAGGAAGGTGGAAACACCATATATTTT,CASSQQEGGNTIYF
TRBD1,TRBV11-2,TRBJ1-2,TGTGCCAGCAGCTTTGACAGGGGGCCCGCTAGAGGCTACACCTTC,CASSFDRGPARGYTF
.,TRBV11-2,TRBJ2-7,TGTGCCAGCAGCCCCTTAAGGAGGCAGGGGACCTACGAGCAGTACTTC,CASSPLRRQGTYEQYF
TRBD1,TRBV9,TRBJ1-5,TGTGCCAGCAGCGTGGGGACAGAAGATAATCAGCCCCAGCATTTT,CASSVGTEDNQPQHF
TRBD1,TRBV11-2,TRBJ2-2,TGTGCCAGCAGCTTAATGTCCGGGACAGGGACCACCGGGGAGCTGTTTTTT,CASSLMSGTGTTGELFF
.,TRBV28,TRBJ1-1,TGTGCCAGCAGTCATGGACACTACACTGAAGCTTTCTTT,CASSHGHYTEAFF
TRBD1,TRBV6-1,TRBJ2-7,TGTGCCAGCAGGGACGGACAGGGTACGTACGAGCAGTACTTC,CASRDGQGTYEQYF
.,TRBV6-5,TRBJ1-5,TGTGCCAGCAGTTCGGTCAATCAGCCCCAGCATTTT,CASSSVNQPQHF
TRBD1,TRBV30,TRBJ2-5,TGTGCCTGGAGCGCTGGGACAGGGGGCCGAGAGACCCAGTACTTC,CAWSAGTGGRETQYF
TRBD2,TRBV10-1,TRBJ2-2,TGCGCCACCTCGGGACTAGAGGGTGGGGAGCTGTTTTTT,CATSGLEGGELFF
TRBD2,TRBV5-1,TRBJ2-7,TGCGCCAGCAGCTTGGCGGCGGGAGCCCCGAGCGAGCAGTACTTC,CASSLAAGAPSEQYF
TRBD2,TRBV7-7,TRBJ2-1,TGTGCTAGCAGCCCCGGGACTAGCGGAACCTACAATGAGCAGTTCTTC,CASSPGTSGTYNEQFF
.,TRBV5-1,TRBJ2-3,TGCGCCAGCAGCTTCAACACAGATACGCAGTATTTT,CASSFNTDTQYF
.,TRBV19,TRBJ1-5,TGTGCCAGTAGCTTGCCGGGGGGAGGCAATCAGCCCCAGCATTTT,CASSLPGGGNQPQHF
TRBD1,TRBV15,TRBJ1-5,TGTGCCACCCGGGACAGGCTTTTTGGGCTCAATCAGCCCCAGCATTTT,CATRDRLFGLNQPQHF